A selection of T cell receptor beta chains follows, all from one sample in a study of CD8 T cells in ankylosing spondylitis. TCRdb independently ran MiXCR on the 5' RACE reads; one entry per CDR3 protein. Among a few hundred thousand distinct CDR3 sequences listed, 20% were seen once. The sequenced material came from blood, either unsorted or a sorted T cell fraction (not recorded which). These TCRs come from a female donor with ankylosing spondylitis or in good health (not recorded which). The CDR3 runs from the conserved cysteine through the conserved F or W. The D gene is left open where the match is weak. Some rows mark clone size as missing; the rest say once, few, many or name a class of expanded clone.

J,D,size,V,CDR3,DNA
TRBJ2-1,TRBD2,-,TRBV12-3/TRBV12-4,CASSLRLAGNDEQFF,TGTGCCAGCAGCCTCCGTCTAGCGGGCAACGATGAGCAGTTCTTC
TRBJ1-1,-,many,TRBV20-1,CSAHGRTEAFF,TGCAGTGCCCATGGACGCACTGAAGCTTTCTTT
TRBJ1-3,-,-,TRBV28,CASSLNIPGNTIYF,TGTGCCAGCAGTTTAAACATTCCTGGAAACACCATATATTTT
TRBJ2-7,TRBD1,-,TRBV20-1,CSARLDRGGSEQYF,TGCAGTGCTAGACTCGACAGGGGCGGCTCCGAGCAGTACTTC
TRBJ2-3,-,-,TRBV10-3,CAIRATGSTQSETDTQYF,TGTGCCATCCGCGCGACAGGATCCACTCAAAGCGAGACAGATACGCAGTATTTT
TRBJ2-1,TRBD2,-,TRBV7-3,CASSPRPLAGDRGNEQFF,TGTGCCAGCAGCCCCCGTCCTCTAGCGGGAGACCGGGGCAATGAGCAGTTCTTC
TRBJ1-1,-,few,TRBV6-4,CASSPPDGERTEAFF,TGTGCCAGCAGTCCGCCCGACGGGGAGCGGACTGAAGCTTTCTTT
TRBJ2-3,-,-,TRBV2,CASSVGPVPDTQYF,TGTGCCAGCAGTGTGGGCCCGGTCCCAGATACGCAGTATTTT
TRBJ2-4,TRBD2,few,TRBV15,CATSLLAGGWDIQYF,TGTGCCACCAGCCTACTAGCGGGGGGATGGGACATTCAGTACTTC
TRBJ2-7,-,few,TRBV15,CATSRDLDGRSYEQYF,TGTGCCACCAGCAGAGATCTCGACGGACGCTCCTACGAGCAGTACTTC
TRBJ2-1,TRBD2,many,TRBV24-1,CATSDPTSGSENEQFF,TGTGCCACCAGTGATCCTACTAGCGGGAGCGAGAATGAGCAGTTCTTC
TRBJ2-1,-,-,TRBV2,CASSGDSYNEQFF,TGTGCCAGCAGTGGGGACTCCTACAATGAGCAGTTCTTC
TRBJ2-3,-,few,TRBV5-1,CASSLGPPSGPSTDTQYF,TGCGCCAGCAGCTTGGGACCCCCGTCAGGGCCCTCCACAGATACGCAGTATTTT
TRBJ2-1,TRBD2,-,TRBV10-2,CASSEASGRGLNEQFF,TGCGCCAGCAGTGAGGCTAGCGGGAGAGGGCTAAATGAGCAGTTCTTC
TRBJ2-1,-,few,TRBV5-6,CASSARRGKENEQFF,TGTGCCAGCAGCGCGAGGAGGGGGAAGGAGAATGAGCAGTTCTTC
TRBJ2-4,TRBD2,-,TRBV7-8,CASTASGSWDIQYF,TGTGCCAGCACCGCTAGCGGGAGTTGGGACATTCAGTACTTC
TRBJ2-1,TRBD2,few,TRBV29-1,CSVVGQRGRNEQFF,TGCAGCGTTGTCGGCCAGCGGGGGAGGAATGAGCAGTTCTTC
TRBJ1-1,TRBD1,-,TRBV20-1,CSASPRQGEAFF,TGCAGTGCTAGTCCCCGACAGGGTGAAGCTTTCTTT
TRBJ2-5,TRBD1,few,TRBV7-2,CASSGQGPGAQYF,TGTGCCAGCAGCGGACAGGGGCCCGGGGCCCAGTACTTC
TRBJ1-1,-,-,TRBV9,CASSVSRVSEAFF,TGTGCCAGCAGCGTATCCCGGGTATCTGAAGCTTTCTTT
TRBJ2-7,-,-,TRBV20-1,CSASSGTQNLDEQYF,TGCAGTGCTAGTTCCGGGACACAAAACCTGGACGAGCAGTACTTC
TRBJ2-7,TRBD2,-,TRBV20-1,CSAREKVSGRLHYEQYF,TGCAGTGCTAGAGAGAAGGTTAGCGGGAGGCTACACTACGAGCAGTACTTC